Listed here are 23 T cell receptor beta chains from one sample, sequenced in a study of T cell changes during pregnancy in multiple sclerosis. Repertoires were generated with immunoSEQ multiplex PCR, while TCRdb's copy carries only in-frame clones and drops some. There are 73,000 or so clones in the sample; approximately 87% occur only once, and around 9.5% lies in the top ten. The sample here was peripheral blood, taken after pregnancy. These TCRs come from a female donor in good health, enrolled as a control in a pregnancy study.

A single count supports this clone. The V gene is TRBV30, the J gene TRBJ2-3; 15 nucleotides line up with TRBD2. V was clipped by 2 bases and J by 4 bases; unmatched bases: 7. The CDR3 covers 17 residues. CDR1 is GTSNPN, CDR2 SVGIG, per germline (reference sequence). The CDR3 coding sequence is TGTGCCTGGAGTCCCGGACTAGCGGGAGGGTTATCAGATACGCAGTATTTT. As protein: CAWSPGLAGGLSDTQYF.

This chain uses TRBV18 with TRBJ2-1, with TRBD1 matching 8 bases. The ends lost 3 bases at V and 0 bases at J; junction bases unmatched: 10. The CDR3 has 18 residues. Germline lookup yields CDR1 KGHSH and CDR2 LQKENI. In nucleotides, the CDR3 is TGTGCCAGCTCACCCGTGGGACAGGCCATTAGCTCCTACAATGAGCAGTTCTTC. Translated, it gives CASSPVGQAISSYNEQFF.

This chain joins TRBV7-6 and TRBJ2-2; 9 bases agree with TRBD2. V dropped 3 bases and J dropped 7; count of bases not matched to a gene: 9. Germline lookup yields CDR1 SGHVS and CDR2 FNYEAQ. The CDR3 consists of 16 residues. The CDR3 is CASSFPGLASVGELFF. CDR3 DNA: TGTGCCAGCAGCTTTCCGGGACTAGCCTCGGTCGGGGAGCTGTTTTTT.

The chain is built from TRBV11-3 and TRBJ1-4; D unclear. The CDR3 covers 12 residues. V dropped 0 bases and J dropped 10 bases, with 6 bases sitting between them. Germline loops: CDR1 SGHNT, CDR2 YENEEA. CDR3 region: CASSLDEGKLFF. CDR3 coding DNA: TGTGCCAGCAGCTTAGACGAGGGAAAACTGTTTTTT.

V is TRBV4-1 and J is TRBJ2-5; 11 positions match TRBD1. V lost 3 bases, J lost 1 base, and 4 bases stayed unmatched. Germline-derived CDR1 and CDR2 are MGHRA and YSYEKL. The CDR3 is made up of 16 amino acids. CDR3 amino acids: CASSQGQGVPQETQYF. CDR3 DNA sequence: TGCGCCAGCAGCCAGGGACAGGGGGTTCCCCAAGAGACCCAGTACTTC.

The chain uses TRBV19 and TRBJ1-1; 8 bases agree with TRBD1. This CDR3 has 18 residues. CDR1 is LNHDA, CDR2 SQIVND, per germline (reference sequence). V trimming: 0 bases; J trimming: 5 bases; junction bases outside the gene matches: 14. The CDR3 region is CASSIDPKTGAERTEAFF. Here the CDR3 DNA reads TGTGCCAGTAGTATAGATCCGAAGACAGGGGCGGAAAGGACTGAAGCTTTCTTT.

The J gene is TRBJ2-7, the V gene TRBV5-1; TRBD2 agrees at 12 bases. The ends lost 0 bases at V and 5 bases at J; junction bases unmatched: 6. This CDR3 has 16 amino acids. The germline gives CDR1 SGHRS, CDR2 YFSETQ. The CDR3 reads CASSLDLAGGLNEQYF. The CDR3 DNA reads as TGCGCCAGCAGCTTGGATCTAGCGGGAGGGCTCAACGAGCAGTACTTC.

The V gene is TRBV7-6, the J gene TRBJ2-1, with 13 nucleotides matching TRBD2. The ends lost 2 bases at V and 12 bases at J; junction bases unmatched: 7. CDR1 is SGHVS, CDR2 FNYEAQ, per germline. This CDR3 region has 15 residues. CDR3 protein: CASSLQGLAGEGQFF. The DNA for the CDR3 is TGTGCCAGCAGCTTACAAGGACTAGCGGGAGAGGGGCAGTTCTTC.

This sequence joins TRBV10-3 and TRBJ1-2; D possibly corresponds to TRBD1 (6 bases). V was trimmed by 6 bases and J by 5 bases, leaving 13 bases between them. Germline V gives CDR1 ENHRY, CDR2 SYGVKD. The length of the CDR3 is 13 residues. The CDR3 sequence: CAISRDITYGYTF. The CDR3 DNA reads TGTGCCATCAGCCGGGACATAACATATGGCTACACCTTC.

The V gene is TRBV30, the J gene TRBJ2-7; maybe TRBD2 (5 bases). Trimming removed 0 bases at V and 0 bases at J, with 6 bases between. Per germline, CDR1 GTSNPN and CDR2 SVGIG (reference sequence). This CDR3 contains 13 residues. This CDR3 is CAWSVGVSYEQYF. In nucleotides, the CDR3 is TGTGCCTGGAGTGTCGGGGTCTCCTACGAGCAGTACTTC.

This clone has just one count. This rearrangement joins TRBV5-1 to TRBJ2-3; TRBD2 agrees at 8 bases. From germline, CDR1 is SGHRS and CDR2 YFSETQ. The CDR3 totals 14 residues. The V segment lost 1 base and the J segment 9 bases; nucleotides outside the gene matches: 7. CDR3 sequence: CASSLYGGEGTQYF. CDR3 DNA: TGCGCCAGCAGCTTGTACGGGGGGGAGGGAACGCAGTATTTT. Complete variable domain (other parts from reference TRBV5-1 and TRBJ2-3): KAGVTQTPRYLIKTRGQQVTLSCSPISGHRSVSWYQQTPGQGLQFLFEYFSETQRNKGNFPGRFSGRQFSNSRSEMNVSTLELGDSALYLCASSLYGGEGTQYFGPGTRLTVL.

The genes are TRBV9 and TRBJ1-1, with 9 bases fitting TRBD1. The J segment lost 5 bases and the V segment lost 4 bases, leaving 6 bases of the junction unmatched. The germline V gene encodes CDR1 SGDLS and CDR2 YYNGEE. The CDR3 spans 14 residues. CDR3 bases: TGTGCCAGCAGCAGGACAGGGGTTCTGACTGAAGCTTTCTTT. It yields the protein CASSRTGVLTEAFF.

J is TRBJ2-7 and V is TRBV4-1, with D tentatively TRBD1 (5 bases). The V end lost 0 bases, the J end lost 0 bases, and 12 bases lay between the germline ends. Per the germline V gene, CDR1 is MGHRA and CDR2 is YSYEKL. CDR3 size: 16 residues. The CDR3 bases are TGCGCCAGCAGCCAAGAAGGCAGGGCGCTCTCCTACGAGCAGTACTTC. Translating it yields CASSQEGRALSYEQYF.

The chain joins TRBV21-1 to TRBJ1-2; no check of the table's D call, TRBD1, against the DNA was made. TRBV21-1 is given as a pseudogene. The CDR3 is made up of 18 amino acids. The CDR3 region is CASSKALLGRGFPYGYTF. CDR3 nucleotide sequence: TGTGCCAGCAGCAAAGCGCTTTTGGGAAGGGGCTTCCCCTATGGCTACACCTTC.

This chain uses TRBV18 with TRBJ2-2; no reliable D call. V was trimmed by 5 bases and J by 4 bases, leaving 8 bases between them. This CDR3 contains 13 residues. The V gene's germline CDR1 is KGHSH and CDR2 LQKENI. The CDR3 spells CASSEHVTGELFF. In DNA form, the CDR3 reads TGTGCCAGCTCAGAACATGTCACCGGGGAGCTGTTTTTT.

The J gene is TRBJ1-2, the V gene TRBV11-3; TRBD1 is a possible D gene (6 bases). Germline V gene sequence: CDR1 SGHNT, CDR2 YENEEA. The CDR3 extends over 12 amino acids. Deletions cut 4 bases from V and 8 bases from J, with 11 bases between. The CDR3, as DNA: TGTGCCAGCAGCTCAGGGGCACGAGGCTACACCTTC. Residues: CASSSGARGYTF.

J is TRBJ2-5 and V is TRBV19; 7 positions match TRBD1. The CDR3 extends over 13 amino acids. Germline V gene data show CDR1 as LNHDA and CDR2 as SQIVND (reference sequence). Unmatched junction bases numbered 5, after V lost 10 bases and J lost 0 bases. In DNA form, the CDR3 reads TGTGCCACACAGGGGCGGTACCAAGAGACCCAGTACTTC. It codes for CATQGRYQETQYF. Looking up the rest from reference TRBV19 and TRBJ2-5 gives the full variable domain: DGGITQSPKYLFRKEGQNVTLSCEQNLNHDAMYWYRQDPGQGLRLIYYSQIVNDFQKGDIAEGYSVSREKKESFPLTVTSAQKNPTAFYLCATQGRYQETQYFGPGTRLLVL.

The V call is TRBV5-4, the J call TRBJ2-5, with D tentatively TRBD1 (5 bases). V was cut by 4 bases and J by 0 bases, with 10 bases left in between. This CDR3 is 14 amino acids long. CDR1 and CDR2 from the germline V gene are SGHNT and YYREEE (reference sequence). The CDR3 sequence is CASSPYRYQETQYF. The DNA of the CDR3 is TGTGCCAGCAGCCCATACAGGTACCAAGAGACCCAGTACTTC.

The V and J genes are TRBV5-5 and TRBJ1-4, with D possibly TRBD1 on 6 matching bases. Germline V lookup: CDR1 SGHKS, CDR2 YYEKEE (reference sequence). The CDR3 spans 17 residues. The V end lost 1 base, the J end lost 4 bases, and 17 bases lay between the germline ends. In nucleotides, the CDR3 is TGTGCCAGCAGCTTGAAGAATTCGGGGGGCCTTAATGAAAAACTGTTTTTT. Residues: CASSLKNSGGLNEKLFF.

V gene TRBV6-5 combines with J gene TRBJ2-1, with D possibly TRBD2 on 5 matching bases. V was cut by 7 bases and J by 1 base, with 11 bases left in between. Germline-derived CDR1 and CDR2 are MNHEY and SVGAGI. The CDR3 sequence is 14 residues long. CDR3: CASKPGLSYNEQFF. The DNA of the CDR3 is TGTGCCAGCAAACCGGGATTATCCTACAATGAGCAGTTCTTC.

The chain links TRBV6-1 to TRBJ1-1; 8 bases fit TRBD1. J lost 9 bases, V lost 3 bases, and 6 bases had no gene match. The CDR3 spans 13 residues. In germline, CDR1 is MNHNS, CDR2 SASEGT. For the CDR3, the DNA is TGTGCCAGCAGTGAGGACAGGGTGGGAAAAGCTTTCTTT. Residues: CASSEDRVGKAFF.

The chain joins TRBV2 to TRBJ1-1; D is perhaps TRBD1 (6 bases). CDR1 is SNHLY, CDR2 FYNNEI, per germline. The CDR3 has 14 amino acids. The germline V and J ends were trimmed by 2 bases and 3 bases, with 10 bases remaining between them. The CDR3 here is CASSEYRVDTEAFF. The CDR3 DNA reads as TGTGCCAGCAGTGAATACAGGGTTGACACTGAAGCTTTCTTT.

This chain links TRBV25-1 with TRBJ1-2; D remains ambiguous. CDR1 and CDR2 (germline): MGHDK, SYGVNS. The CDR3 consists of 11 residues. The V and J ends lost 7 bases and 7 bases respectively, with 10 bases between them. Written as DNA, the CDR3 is TGTGCCAGCAAGAATACAGCTGGCTACACCTTC. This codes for CASKNTAGYTF.